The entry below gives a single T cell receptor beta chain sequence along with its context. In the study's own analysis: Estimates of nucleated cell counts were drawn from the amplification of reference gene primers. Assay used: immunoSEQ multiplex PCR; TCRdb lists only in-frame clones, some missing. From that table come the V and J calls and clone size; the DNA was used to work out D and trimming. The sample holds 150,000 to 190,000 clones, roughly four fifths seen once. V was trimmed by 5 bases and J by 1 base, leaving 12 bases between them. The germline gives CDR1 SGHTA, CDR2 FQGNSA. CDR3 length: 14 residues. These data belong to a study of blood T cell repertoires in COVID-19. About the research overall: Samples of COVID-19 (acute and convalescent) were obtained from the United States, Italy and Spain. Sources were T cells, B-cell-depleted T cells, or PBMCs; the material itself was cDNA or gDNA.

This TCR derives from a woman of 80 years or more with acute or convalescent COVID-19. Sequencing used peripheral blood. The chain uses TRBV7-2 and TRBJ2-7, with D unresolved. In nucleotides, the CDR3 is TGTGCCAGCAGCCCCTGGGCCTCATCCTACGAGCAGTACTTC. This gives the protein CASSPWASSYEQYF.